The 19 T cell receptor beta chains in this list originate from one sample, sequenced in a study of T cells in Graves' hyperthyroidism and ophthalmopathy. Authors of the study amplified TCR beta CDR3 regions from RNA transcripts. The TCR CDR3 first-round RT-PCR relied on the HTBI primer set. One entry per CDR3 protein results from TCRdb running MiXCR on the multiplex PCR reads. The repertoire has about 760,000 distinct CDR3 sequences, just over 35% of them found once; the top ten carry around 31%. Sequencing was done on a sample of blood. The origin of the receptors is a woman in her thirties or forties with Graves' hyperthyroidism.

This clonotype was found once. This rearrangement joins TRBV7-6 to TRBJ2-5; possibly TRBD2 for D (5 bases). This CDR3 contains 15 residues. Trimming took 5 bases from V and 4 from J, leaving 17 bases between them. Germline V CDR1 and CDR2: SGHVS, FNYEAQ. The CDR3 coding sequence is TGTGCCAGCAGCCCCACCGGGCGCCGGGGAGAGACCCAGTACTTC. The encoded protein is CASSPTGRRGETQYF.

Remarks on this clonotype: This may come from a read error, since a much larger clone is one base off. This rearrangement joins TRBV5-1 to TRBJ2-7, with 7 bases that match TRBD2. The germline gives CDR1 SGHRS, CDR2 YFSETQ. CDR3 length: 15 residues. The CDR3 DNA follows: TGTGCCAGCAGCTTAGCAGCGGGGTCGGCCTACGAGCAGTACTTC. Translating gives CASSLAAGSAYEQYF.

This clonotype was recorded many times. This chain connects TRBV9 to TRBJ2-5, with a tentative D call TRBD2 (6 bases). In germline, CDR1 is SGDLS, CDR2 YYNGEE. The CDR3 is 14 residues long. V lost 0 bases, J lost 4 bases, and 10 bases lay in between. The CDR3 DNA reads as TGTGCCAGCAGCGTAGGAGGAGGGGTAGAGACCCAGTACTTC. It encodes CASSVGGGVETQYF. The entire variable domain, with the rest obtained from reference TRBV9 and TRBJ2-5, is as follows: DSGVTQTPKHLITATGQRVTLRCSPRSGDLSVYWYQQSLDQGLQFLIQYYNGEERAKGNILERFSAQQFPDLHSELNLSSLELGDSALYFCASSVGGGVETQYFGPGTRLLVL.

This clonotype showed up many times. V is TRBV10-3 and J is TRBJ2-7, with 8 bases matching TRBD1. From germline, CDR1 is ENHRY and CDR2 SYGVKD. This CDR3 has 13 amino acids. J lost 5 bases, V lost 10 bases, and 10 bases had no gene match. CDR3 sequence: CATLYGQGDEQYF. The CDR3 DNA reads TGTGCCACCCTATACGGACAGGGCGACGAGCAGTACTTC.

Regarding this clonotype: This may come from a read error, since a much larger clone is one base off. The chain has TRBV2 and TRBJ1-5; the D gene is possibly TRBD1 (6 bases). V lost 7 bases and J lost 4, with 14 bases in between. The germline gives CDR1 SNHLY, CDR2 FYNNEI. CDR3 length: 14 amino acids. CDR3 DNA sequence: TGTGCCAGCAAAAAATTACAGGGAAATCAGCCCCAGCATTTT. It is translated as CASKKLQGNQPQHF.

This clonotype has ten or more counts. V usage is TRBV11-2 and J usage is TRBJ1-6; D remains ambiguous. V lost 0 bases and J lost 9, with 9 bases in between. The CDR3 is made up of 14 amino acids. In germline, CDR1 is SGHAT, CDR2 FQNNGV. CDR3 sequence reads: CASSLEGQGSPLHF. The CDR3 nucleotides are TGTGCCAGCAGCTTAGAAGGTCAAGGTTCACCCCTCCACTTT.

The CDR3 loop reads CASSIGTSGNYEQYF. CDR3 nucleotides: TGTGCCAGCAGCATCGGGACTAGCGGGAACTACGAGCAGTACTTC. The chain recombines TRBV11-2 with TRBJ2-7, with TRBD2 identical over 13 bases. Trimming took 5 bases from V and 3 from J; bases not matched to a gene: 4. This CDR3 has 15 residues. Germline CDR1 and CDR2: SGHAT and FQNNGV.

This clonotype turned up a few times. The chain employs TRBV7-2 and TRBJ1-4, with a tentative D call TRBD1 (6 bases). Germline V gives CDR1 SGHTA, CDR2 FQGNSA. The germline V and J ends were trimmed by 5 bases and 8 bases, with 15 bases remaining between them. CDR3 length: 14 amino acids. Written as DNA, the CDR3 is TGTGCCAGCAGCAATGGGGGGCAAGTCGAAAAACTGTTTTTT. This sequence encodes CASSNGGQVEKLFF.

The sample holds many counts of this clonotype. This chain uses TRBV7-6 with TRBJ1-6; D remains ambiguous. The CDR3 length is 14 residues. With 0 bases removed from V and 5 bases from J, the gap between germline ends came to 5 bases. Germline V lookup: CDR1 SGHVS, CDR2 FNYEAQ. The CDR3 DNA is TGTGCCAGCAGCTTAGCGACCGATAATTCACCCCTCCACTTT. Amino acid sequence: CASSLATDNSPLHF.

Comment on this clonotype: Its ends do not fully match the called genes, so a read error is possible. The rearrangement joins TRBV7-9 to TRBJ1-1; D is ambiguous. Germline values: CDR1 SEHNR, CDR2 FQNEAQ (reference sequence). The CDR3 loop spans 15 amino acids. CDR3: CASSLAVKSNTEAFF. CDR3 bases: TGTGCCAGCAGCCTAGCGGTTAAGTCGAACACTGAAGCTTTCTTT.

The chain has TRBV7-6 and TRBJ1-2, with D possibly being TRBD1 (5 bases). The ends were cut back, 5 bases at V and 4 bases at J, with 17 bases in the middle. The germline gives CDR1 SGHVS, CDR2 FNYEAQ. The CDR3 consists of 15 residues. The DNA for the CDR3 is TGTGCCAGCAGCCACGGGGAGGGGCGGCTCTATGGCTACACCTTC. Translating it yields CASSHGEGRLYGYTF. Supplemented by reference TRBV7-6 and TRBJ1-2, the full variable domain reads GAGVSQSPRYKVTKRGQDVALRCDPISGHVSLYWYRQALGQGPEFLTYFNYEAQQDKSGLPNDRFSAERPEGSISTLTIQRTEQRDSAMYRCASSHGEGRLYGYTFGSGTRLTVV.

This clonotype was seen once. The chain carries TRBV6-6 and TRBJ1-1; tentative D call: TRBD1 (6 bases). The CDR3 loop spans 15 amino acids. Trimming took off 9 bases at V and 4 bases at J, with 21 bases between the two ends. CDR1 MNHNY and CDR2 SVGAGI come from the germline V gene (reference sequence). This CDR3 is CASSHTGTPGTEAFF. The CDR3 DNA reads TGTGCCAGTAGTCATACAGGGACCCCGGGCACTGAAGCTTTCTTT.

In this sample, this clonotype turned up many times. The chain links TRBV11-2 to TRBJ2-2; D unresolved. Between the trimmed V and J ends, which lost 3 bases and 10 bases, there was a span of 12 bases. The length of the CDR3 is 13 residues. The germline V gene has CDR1 SGHAT and CDR2 FQNNGV. CDR3 nucleotide sequence: TGTGCCAGCAGCTTCATGGCCTCCGCGGAGCTGTTTTTT. As protein: CASSFMASAELFF. Drawing the rest from reference TRBV11-2 and TRBJ2-2, the complete variable domain is EAGVAQSPRYKIIEKRQSVAFWCNPISGHATLYWYQQILGQGPKLLIQFQNNGVVDDSQLPKDRFSAERLKGVDSTLKIQPAKLEDSAVYLCASSFMASAELFFGEGSRLTVL.

This clonotype was observed many times. This chain links TRBV7-2 with TRBJ1-4, with unresolved D. V lost 1 base, J lost 6 bases, and 6 bases lay in between. The germline V gene encodes CDR1 SGHTA and CDR2 FQGNSA. CDR3 length: 13 residues. This CDR3 reads CASSLVWDEKLFF. CDR3 DNA: TGTGCCAGCAGCTTAGTTTGGGATGAAAAACTGTTTTTT.

This clonotype was counted a single time. This chain uses TRBV11-3 with TRBJ1-3; D call uncertain. CDR3 length: 16 amino acids. V was shortened by 5 bases and J by 4 bases, with 18 bases between the two germline ends. The germline V gene encodes CDR1 SGHNT and CDR2 YENEEA. CDR3: CASSQVLLKTGNTIYF. CDR3 in DNA: TGTGCCAGCAGCCAAGTACTTCTGAAGACCGGAAACACCATATATTTT.

The chain links TRBV4-3 to TRBJ2-2; D gene uncertain. Trimming removed 0 bases at V and 1 base at J, with 6 bases between. The CDR3 is 15 residues long. Germline loops: CDR1 LGHNA, CDR2 YSLEER. The CDR3: CASSQEMRNTGELFF. The CDR3 nucleotides are TGCGCCAGCAGCCAAGAAATGAGGAACACCGGGGAGCTGTTTTTT.

About this clonotype itself: Given a much more abundant clone one base away, this may be a read error. V is TRBV10-3 and J is TRBJ2-6; D is undetermined. Germline CDR1 is ENHRY and CDR2 is SYGVKD. This CDR3 comprises 14 residues. Here the CDR3 DNA reads TGTGCCAGCAGTTACAGCTCTGGGACCAACGTCCTGACTTTC. It codes for CASSYSSGTNVLTF.

This clonotype was detected ten times or more. This sequence joins TRBV7-8 and TRBJ1-5, with TRBD1 matching 8 bases. The CDR3 covers 15 residues. CDR1 and CDR2 (germline): SGHVS, FQNEAQ. Unmatched junction bases numbered 8, after V lost 5 bases and J lost 5 bases. DNA of the CDR3: TGTGCCAGCAGCGCGTACAGGGGGACGCATCAGCCCCAGCATTTT. This translates into CASSAYRGTHQPQHF. Together with reference TRBV7-8 and TRBJ1-5, the CDR3 gives the full variable domain: GAGVSQSPRYKVAKRGQDVALRCDPISGHVSLFWYQQALGQGPEFLTYFQNEAQLDKSGLPSDRFFAERPEGSVSTLKIQRTQQEDSAVYLCASSAYRGTHQPQHFGDGTRLSIL.

The table lists this clonotype with many counts. The gene calls are TRBV19 and TRBJ2-2, with TRBD1 as a possible D gene (5 bases). Germline V lookup: CDR1 LNHDA, CDR2 SQIVND (reference sequence). Trimming shortened V by 5 bases and J by 2 bases, and 9 bases separated the two germline ends. CDR3 length equals 14 residues. This CDR3 is CASSWGGNTGELFF. The CDR3 nucleotides read TGTGCCAGTAGTTGGGGCGGTAACACCGGGGAGCTGTTTTTT.